The clone carrying this T cell receptor beta chain was observed a few times. TCRdb fed the RT-PCR reads into MiXCR, producing one record per CDR3 protein. The sample has about 570,000 distinct CDR3 sequences, around 11% seen once. This sample was included in a study of response to subunit inactivated influenza vaccine. Trimming at V came to 6 bases and at J to 5 bases, leaving 4 bases not matched to a gene. From germline, CDR1 is DFQATT and CDR2 SNEGSKA (reference sequence). This CDR3 is built from 13 residues. Another study also made use of these data, one on T cells expressing NK-cell markers. That work states: TCR beta cDNA was made by 5'RACE template switching with UMIs. Sorting in several experiments was restricted by an anti-gamma-delta TCR antibody to alpha-beta TCR T cells. NKG2C+ dominant clonotypes from over five donors made up about 1.0-7.5% of CD8+ T cells. HCMV specificity of the expanded NKG2C+ T cell clones was not established.

The source material was PBMCs from blood, sampled on the day of vaccination. This TCR was sampled from a man aged 50-59 years who received an inactivated influenza vaccine. The V and J genes are TRBV20-1 and TRBJ2-5, with TRBD2 matching over 12 bases. The CDR3 spells CSAQTSGSETQYF. The CDR3 nucleotides are TGCAGTGCCCAGACTAGCGGGAGTGAGACCCAGTACTTC.